This T cell receptor beta chain was sequenced during a study of naive and memory T cell subsets. Study results and caveats: Over 90% of naive TCR sequences appeared only once after error correction, unlike memory subsets.

This CDR3 has 11 residues. Deletions cut 6 bases from V and 7 bases from J, with 10 bases between. The germline gives CDR1 DFQATT, CDR2 SNEGSKA (reference sequence). Both TRBC1 and TRBC2 were covered by a beta constant-region primer of two equimolar oligonucleotides. Ligated cDNA was amplified by four rounds of PCR with nested alpha and beta constant-region primers and SP2. Via MiXCR, TCRdb re-called the UMI-ligation and nested PCR reads, giving one row per CDR3 protein. The sample has roughly 98,000 distinct CDR3 sequences; 7% to 8% are singletons. With respect to this clonotype: Its antigen is currently unknown.

This sequence joins TRBV20-1 and TRBJ2-1, with D perhaps being TRBD1 or TRBD2 (5 bases each). Sequenced: central memory CD4+ T cells from blood. This sequence originates from a human donor in good health. The CDR3 sequence: CSAARGNEQFF. The CDR3, as DNA: TGCAGTGCCGCGAGGGGAAATGAGCAGTTCTTC.